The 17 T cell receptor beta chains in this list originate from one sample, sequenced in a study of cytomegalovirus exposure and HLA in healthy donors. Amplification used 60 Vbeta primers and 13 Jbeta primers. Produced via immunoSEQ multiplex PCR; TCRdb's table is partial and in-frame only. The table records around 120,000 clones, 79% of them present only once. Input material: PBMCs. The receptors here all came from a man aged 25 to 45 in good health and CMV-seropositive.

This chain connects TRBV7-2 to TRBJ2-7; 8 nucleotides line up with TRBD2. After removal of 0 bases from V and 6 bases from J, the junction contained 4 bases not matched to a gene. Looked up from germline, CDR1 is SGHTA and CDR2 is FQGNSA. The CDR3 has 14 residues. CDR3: CASSLAGLEIEQYF. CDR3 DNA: TGTGCCAGCAGCTTAGCGGGACTAGAAATCGAGCAGTACTTC.

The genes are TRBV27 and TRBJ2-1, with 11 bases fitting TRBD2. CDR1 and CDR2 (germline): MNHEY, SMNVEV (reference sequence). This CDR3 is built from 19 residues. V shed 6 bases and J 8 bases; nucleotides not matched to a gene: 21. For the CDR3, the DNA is TGTGCCAGCAGCCCCACCGGGGGTAGCGGGAGGGCCAGCCCGCATGAGCAGTTCTTC. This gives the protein CASSPTGGSGRASPHEQFF.

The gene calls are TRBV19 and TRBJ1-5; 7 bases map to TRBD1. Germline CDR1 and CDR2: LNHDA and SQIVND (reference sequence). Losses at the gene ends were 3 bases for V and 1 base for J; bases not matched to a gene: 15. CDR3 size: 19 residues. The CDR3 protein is CASSIGGTVIGKSNQPQHF. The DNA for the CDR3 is TGTGCCAGTAGTATTGGTGGGACAGTGATTGGGAAAAGCAATCAGCCCCAGCATTTT.

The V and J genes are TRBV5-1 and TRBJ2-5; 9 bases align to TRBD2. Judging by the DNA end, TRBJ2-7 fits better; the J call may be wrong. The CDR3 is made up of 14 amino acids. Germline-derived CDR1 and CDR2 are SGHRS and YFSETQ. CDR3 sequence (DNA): TGCGCCAGCAGCTTGTCTAGCGGGAACTACGAGCAGTACTTC. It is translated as CASSLSSGNYEQYF.

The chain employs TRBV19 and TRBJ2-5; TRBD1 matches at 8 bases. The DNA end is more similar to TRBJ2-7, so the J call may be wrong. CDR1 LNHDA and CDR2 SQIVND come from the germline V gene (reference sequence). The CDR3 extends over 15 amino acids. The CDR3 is CASSIGTGTSYEQYF. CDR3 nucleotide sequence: TGTGCCAGTAGTATAGGGACAGGGACTTCCTACGAGCAGTACTTC.

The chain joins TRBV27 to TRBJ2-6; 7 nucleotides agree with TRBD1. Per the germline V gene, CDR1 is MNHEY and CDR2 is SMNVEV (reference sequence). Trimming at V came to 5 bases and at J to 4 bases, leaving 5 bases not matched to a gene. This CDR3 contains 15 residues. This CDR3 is CASSPGTAGANVLTF. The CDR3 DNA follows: TGTGCCAGCAGTCCAGGGACAGCCGGGGCCAACGTCCTGACTTTC.

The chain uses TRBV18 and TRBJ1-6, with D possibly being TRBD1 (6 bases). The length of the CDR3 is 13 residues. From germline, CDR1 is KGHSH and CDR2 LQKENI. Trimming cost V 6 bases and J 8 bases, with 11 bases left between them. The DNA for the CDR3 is TGTGCCAGCTCCAAGGCAGGGGATTCACCCCTCCACTTT. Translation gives CASSKAGDSPLHF.

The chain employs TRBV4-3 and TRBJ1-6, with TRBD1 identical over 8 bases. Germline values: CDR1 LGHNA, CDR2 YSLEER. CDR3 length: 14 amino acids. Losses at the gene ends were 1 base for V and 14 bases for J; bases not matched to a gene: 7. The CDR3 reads CASSQGRGLEALHF. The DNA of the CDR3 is TGCGCCAGCAGCCAAGGCAGGGGGCTGGAAGCCCTCCACTTT.

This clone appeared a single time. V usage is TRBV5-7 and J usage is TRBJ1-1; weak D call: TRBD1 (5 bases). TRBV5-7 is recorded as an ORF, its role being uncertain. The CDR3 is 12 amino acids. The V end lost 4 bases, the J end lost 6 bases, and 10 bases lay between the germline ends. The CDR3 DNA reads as TGTGCCAGCAGCAGGAGGGGATCTGAAGCTTTCTTT. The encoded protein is CASSRRGSEAFF.

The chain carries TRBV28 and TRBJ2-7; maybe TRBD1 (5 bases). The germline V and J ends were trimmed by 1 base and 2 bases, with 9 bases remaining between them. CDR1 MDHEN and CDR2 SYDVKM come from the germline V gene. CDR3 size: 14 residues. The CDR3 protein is CASSLSGFPYEQYF. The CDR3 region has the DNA TGTGCCAGCAGTTTATCAGGGTTCCCCTACGAGCAGTACTTC.

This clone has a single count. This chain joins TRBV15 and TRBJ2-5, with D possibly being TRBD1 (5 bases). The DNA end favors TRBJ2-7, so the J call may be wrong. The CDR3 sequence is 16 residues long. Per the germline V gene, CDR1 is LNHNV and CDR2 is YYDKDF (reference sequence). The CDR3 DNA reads TGTGCCACCAGCAGAGTCCTGGCAGGGTCCTCCTACGAGCAGTACTTC. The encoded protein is CATSRVLAGSSYEQYF.

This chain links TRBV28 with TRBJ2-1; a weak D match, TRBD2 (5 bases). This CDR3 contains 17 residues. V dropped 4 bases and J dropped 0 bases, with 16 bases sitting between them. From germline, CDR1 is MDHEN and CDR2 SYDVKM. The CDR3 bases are TGTGCCAGCAGTTCTTCCAATGTGGGAGACTCCTACAATGAGCAGTTCTTC. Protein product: CASSSSNVGDSYNEQFF. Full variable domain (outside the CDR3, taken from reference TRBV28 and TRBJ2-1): DVKVTQSSRYLVKRTGEKVFLECVQDMDHENMFWYRQDPGLGLRLIYFSYDVKMKEKGDIPEGYSVSREKKERFSLILESASTNQTSMYLCASSSSNVGDSYNEQFFGPGTRLTVL.

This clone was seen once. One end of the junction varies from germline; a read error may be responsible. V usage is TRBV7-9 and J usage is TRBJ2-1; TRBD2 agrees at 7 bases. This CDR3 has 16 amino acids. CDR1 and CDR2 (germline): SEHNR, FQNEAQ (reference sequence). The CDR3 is CASSHGPGRPQNEQFF. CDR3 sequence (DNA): TGTGCTAGCAGCCACGGGCCCGGGAGGCCCCAGAATGAGCAGTTCTTC.

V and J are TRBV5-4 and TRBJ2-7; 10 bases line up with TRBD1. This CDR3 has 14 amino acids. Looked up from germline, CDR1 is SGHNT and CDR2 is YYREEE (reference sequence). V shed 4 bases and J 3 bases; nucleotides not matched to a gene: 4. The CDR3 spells CASSARDRGYEQYF. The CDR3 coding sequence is TGTGCCAGCAGCGCCCGGGACAGGGGCTACGAGCAGTACTTC.

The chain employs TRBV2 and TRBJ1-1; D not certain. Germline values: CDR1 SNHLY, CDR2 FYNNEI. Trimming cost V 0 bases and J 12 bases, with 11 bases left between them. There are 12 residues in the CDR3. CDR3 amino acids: CASSEAISGTFF. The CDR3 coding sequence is TGTGCCAGCAGTGAAGCGATATCCGGGACTTTCTTT.

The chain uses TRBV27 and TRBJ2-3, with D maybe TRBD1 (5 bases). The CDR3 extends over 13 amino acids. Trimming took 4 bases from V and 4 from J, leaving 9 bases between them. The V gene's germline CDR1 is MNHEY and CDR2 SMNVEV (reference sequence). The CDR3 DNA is TGTGCCAGCAGTTCTAGACAGCCAGATACGCAGTATTTT. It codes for CASSSRQPDTQYF.

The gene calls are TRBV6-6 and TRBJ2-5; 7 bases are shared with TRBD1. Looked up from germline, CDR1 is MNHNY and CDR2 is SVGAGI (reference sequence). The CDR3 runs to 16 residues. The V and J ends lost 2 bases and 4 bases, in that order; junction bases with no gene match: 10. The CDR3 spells CASSYPQGEIGETQYF. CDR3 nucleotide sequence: TGTGCCAGCAGTTACCCCCAGGGGGAAATCGGAGAGACCCAGTACTTC.